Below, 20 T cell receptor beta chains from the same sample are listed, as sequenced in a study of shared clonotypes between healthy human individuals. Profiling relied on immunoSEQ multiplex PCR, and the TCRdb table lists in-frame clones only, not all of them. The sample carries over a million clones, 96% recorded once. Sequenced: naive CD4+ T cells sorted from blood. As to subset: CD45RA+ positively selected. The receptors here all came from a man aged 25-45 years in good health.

CDR3 loop: CASNRDRGSDTQYF. CDR3 nucleotides: TGTGCCAGTAACCGGGACAGGGGATCAGATACGCAGTATTTT. This chain links TRBV19 with TRBJ2-3; the match to TRBD1 covers 10 bases. V dropped 7 bases and J dropped 4; count of bases not matched to a gene: 5. Germline CDR1 LNHDA, CDR2 SQIVND (reference sequence). The CDR3 contains 14 residues.

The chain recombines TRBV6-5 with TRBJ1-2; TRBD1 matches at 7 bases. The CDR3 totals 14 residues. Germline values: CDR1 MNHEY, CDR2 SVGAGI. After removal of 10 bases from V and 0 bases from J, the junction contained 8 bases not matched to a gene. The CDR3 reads CATGRGKANYGYTF. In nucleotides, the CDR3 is TGTGCCACGGGCAGGGGGAAGGCTAACTATGGCTACACCTTC.

CDR3 residues: CAISDVSLEQFF. The CDR3, as DNA: TGTGCCATCAGTGATGTTAGTCTTGAGCAGTTCTTC. The chain links TRBV10-3 to TRBJ2-1; D is undetermined. The V gene lost 3 bases and the J gene lost 9 bases, with 9 bases spanning the gap. Germline CDR1 ENHRY, CDR2 SYGVKD. The CDR3 runs 12 residues.

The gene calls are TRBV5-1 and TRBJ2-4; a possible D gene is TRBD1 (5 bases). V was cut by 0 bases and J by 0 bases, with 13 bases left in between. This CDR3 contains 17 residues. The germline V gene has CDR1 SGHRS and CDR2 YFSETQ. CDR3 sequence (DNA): TGCGCCAGCAGCTTGGTGGGCAGGGCCGTAGCCAAAAACATTCAGTACTTC. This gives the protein CASSLVGRAVAKNIQYF.

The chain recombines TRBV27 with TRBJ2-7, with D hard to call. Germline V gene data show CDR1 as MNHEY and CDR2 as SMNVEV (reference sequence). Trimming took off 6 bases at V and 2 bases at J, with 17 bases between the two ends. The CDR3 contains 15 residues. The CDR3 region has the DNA TGTGCCAGCAGAAAGGGTTCGCTGAAGACCTACGAGCAGTACTTC. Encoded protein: CASRKGSLKTYEQYF.

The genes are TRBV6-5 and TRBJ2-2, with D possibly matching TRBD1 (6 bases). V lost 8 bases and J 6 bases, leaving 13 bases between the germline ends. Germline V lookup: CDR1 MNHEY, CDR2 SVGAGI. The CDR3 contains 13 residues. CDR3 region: CASALGAAGELFF. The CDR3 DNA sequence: TGTGCCAGCGCTTTGGGGGCGGCCGGGGAGCTGTTTTTT.

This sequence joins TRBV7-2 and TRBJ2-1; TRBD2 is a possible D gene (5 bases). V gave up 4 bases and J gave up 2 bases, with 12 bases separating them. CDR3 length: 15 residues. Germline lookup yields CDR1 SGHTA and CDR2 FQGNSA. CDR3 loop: CASSSSGVPYNEQFF. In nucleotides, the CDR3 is TGTGCCAGCAGCTCCTCCGGGGTCCCCTACAATGAGCAGTTCTTC.

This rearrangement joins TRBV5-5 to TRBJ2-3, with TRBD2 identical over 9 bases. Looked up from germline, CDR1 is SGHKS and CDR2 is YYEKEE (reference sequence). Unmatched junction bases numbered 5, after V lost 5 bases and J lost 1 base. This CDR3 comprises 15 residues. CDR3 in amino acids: CASRRWTSGTDTQYF. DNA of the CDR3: TGTGCCAGCAGACGCTGGACTAGCGGCACAGATACGCAGTATTTT.

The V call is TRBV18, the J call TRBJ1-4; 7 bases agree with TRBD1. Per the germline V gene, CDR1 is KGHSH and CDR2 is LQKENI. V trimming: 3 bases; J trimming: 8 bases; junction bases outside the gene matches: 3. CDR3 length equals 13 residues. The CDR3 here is CASSPSTGEKLFF. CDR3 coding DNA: TGTGCCAGCTCACCTTCGACAGGGGAAAAACTGTTTTTT.

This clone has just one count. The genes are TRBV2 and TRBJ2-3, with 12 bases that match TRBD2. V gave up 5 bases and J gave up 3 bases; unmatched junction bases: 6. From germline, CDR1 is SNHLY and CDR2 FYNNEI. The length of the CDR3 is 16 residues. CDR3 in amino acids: CASSLLAGGVTDTQYF. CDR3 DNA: TGTGCCAGCAGTTTACTAGCGGGAGGTGTTACAGATACGCAGTATTTT.

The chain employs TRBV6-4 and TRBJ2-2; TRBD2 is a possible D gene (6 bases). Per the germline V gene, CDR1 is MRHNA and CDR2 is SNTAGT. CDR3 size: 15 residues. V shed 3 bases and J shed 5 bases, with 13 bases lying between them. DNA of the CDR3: TGTGCCAGCAGTGAGACCGCACTAGCAACCGGGGAGCTGTTTTTT. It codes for CASSETALATGELFF.

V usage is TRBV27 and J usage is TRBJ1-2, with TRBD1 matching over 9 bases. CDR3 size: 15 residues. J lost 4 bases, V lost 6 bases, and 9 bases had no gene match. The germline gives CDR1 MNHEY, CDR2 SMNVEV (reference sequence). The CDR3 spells CASRIPTGGSYGYTF. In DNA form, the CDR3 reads TGTGCCAGCAGAATTCCTACAGGGGGCAGCTATGGCTACACCTTC.

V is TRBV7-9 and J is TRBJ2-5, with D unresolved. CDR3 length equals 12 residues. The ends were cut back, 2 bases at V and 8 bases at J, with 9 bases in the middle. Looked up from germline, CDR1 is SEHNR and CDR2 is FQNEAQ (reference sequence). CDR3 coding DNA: TGTGCCAGCAGCTTATTAGGTGGAACCCAGTACTTC. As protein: CASSLLGGTQYF.

CDR3 sequence (DNA): TGTGCCAGCAGTGGGACAGGGCTTGGGGATGAAAAACTGTTTTTT. Residues: CASSGTGLGDEKLFF. The chain uses TRBV25-1 and TRBJ1-4, with TRBD1 identical over 8 bases. There are 15 residues in the CDR3. The V segment lost 4 bases and the J segment 6 bases; nucleotides outside the gene matches: 7. Germline CDR1 and CDR2: MGHDK and SYGVNS.

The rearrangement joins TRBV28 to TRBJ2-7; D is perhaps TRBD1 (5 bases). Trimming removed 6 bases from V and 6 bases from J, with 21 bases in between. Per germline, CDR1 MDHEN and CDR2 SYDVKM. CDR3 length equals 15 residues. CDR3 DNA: TGTGCCAGCAGCTTTCCGCTAGGCAGGGTACCCGAGCAGTACTTC. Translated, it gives CASSFPLGRVPEQYF.

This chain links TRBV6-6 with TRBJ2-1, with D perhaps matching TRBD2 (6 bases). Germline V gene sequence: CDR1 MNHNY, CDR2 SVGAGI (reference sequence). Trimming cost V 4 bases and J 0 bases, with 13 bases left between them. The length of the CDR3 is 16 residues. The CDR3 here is CASSLDRGSSYNEQFF. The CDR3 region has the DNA TGTGCCAGCAGTTTGGATCGGGGGAGCTCCTACAATGAGCAGTTCTTC.

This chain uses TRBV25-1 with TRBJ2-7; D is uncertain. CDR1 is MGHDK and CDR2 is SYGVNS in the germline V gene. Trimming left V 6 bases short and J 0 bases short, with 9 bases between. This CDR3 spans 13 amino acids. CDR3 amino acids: CASSRASSYEQYF. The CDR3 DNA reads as TGTGCCAGCAGCCGTGCGAGCTCCTACGAGCAGTACTTC.

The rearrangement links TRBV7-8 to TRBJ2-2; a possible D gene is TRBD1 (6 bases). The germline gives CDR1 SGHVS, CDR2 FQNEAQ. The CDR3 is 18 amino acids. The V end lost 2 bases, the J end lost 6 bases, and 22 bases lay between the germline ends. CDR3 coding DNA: TGTGCCAGCAGCTTAAGGTTCCAGGGGAGCGTTTTCCCCGGGGAGCTGTTTTTT. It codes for CASSLRFQGSVFPGELFF.

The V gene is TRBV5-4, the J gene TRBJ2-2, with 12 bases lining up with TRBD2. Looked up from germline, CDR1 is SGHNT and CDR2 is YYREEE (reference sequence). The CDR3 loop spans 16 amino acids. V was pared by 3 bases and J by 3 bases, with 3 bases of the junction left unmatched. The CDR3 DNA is TGTGCCAGCAGCTCTAGCGGGAGGGTGGACACCGGGGAGCTGTTTTTT. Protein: CASSSSGRVDTGELFF.

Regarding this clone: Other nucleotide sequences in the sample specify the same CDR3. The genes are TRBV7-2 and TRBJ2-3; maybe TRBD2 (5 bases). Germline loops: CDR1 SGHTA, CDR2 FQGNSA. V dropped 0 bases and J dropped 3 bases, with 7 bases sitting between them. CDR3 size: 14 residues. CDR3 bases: TGTGCCAGCAGCTTAGCGGGAGTGACAGATACGCAGTATTTT. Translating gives CASSLAGVTDTQYF.